Listed below are T cell receptor beta chains from one sample, sequenced in a study of control samples from healthy donors and cancer patients. The protocol was immunoSEQ multiplex PCR, while the TCRdb copy is restricted to in-frame clones and leaves out a portion. The sample gives roughly 120,000 clones, roughly 91% of which show up once; around 1.8% is in the top ten. The specimen was PBMCs. The receptors shown here come from a man aged 50-59 years with head and neck cancer. CDR3s include the opening cysteine and the closing phenylalanine or tryptophan. Fields, in order: J gene, V gene, D gene, clone size, CDR3 DNA, CDR3 protein. A D gene is named only where the DNA matches it firmly. Clone size is given for some rows only: seen once, a few or many times, or a class if the clone is expanded.

j_call: TRBJ1-1; v_call: TRBV5-8; d_call: TRBD1; clone_size: -; cdr3_nt: TGTGCCAGCAGCTGGGACAGGGGGCGAACTGAAGCTTTCTTT; cdr3_aa: CASSWDRGRTEAFF
j_call: TRBJ1-2; v_call: TRBV18; d_call: -; clone_size: once; cdr3_nt: TGTGCCAGCTCACCCCAGGGGAACTATGGCTACACCTTC; cdr3_aa: CASSPQGNYGYTF
j_call: TRBJ1-3; v_call: TRBV30; d_call: -; clone_size: -; cdr3_nt: TGTGCCTGGGCCCCTTGGGCTGGAAACACCATATATTTT; cdr3_aa: CAWAPWAGNTIYF
j_call: TRBJ1-2; v_call: TRBV28; d_call: TRBD1; clone_size: -; cdr3_nt: TGTGCCAGCAGTTTCTCGGGACAGGTATATGGCTACACCTTC; cdr3_aa: CASSFSGQVYGYTF
j_call: TRBJ2-3; v_call: TRBV11-1; d_call: TRBD2; clone_size: -; cdr3_nt: TGTGCCAGCAGCTTCCTAGCGGGGGCTATCACAGATACGCAGTATTTT; cdr3_aa: CASSFLAGAITDTQYF
j_call: TRBJ2-4; v_call: TRBV13; d_call: TRBD1; clone_size: -; cdr3_nt: TGTGCCAGCAGCCGGGGACAGGGCGGAAACATTCAGTACTTC; cdr3_aa: CASSRGQGGNIQYF
j_call: TRBJ1-2; v_call: TRBV15; d_call: -; clone_size: -; cdr3_nt: TGTGCCACCAGCAGAGAACGGTGGGCCTATGGCTACACCTTC; cdr3_aa: CATSRERWAYGYTF
j_call: TRBJ1-2; v_call: TRBV5-1; d_call: TRBD1; clone_size: -; cdr3_nt: TGCGCCAGCAGCTTATGGACGTTGGACAGGGTTAAGAGCTATGGCTACACCTTC; cdr3_aa: CASSLWTLDRVKSYGYTF
j_call: TRBJ2-2; v_call: TRBV7-2; d_call: -; clone_size: -; cdr3_nt: TGTGCCAGCAGCTTAGGGCAGGCCTTGGGCGGGGAGCTGTTTTTT; cdr3_aa: CASSLGQALGGELFF
j_call: TRBJ2-7; v_call: TRBV6-1; d_call: TRBD1; clone_size: -; cdr3_nt: TGTGCCAGCAGTGAGGGACAGGGCCTCTCCTACGAGCAGTACTTC; cdr3_aa: CASSEGQGLSYEQYF
j_call: TRBJ1-3; v_call: TRBV6-2/TRBV6-3; d_call: -; clone_size: -; cdr3_nt: TGTGCCAGCAGTTACTCCCACCCCGGGATCGTCTCTGGAAACACCATATATTTT; cdr3_aa: CASSYSHPGIVSGNTIYF
j_call: TRBJ1-4; v_call: TRBV5-4; d_call: -; clone_size: -; cdr3_nt: TGTGCCAGCAGCGACATACGAGGGGGAACTAATGAAAAACTGTTTTTT; cdr3_aa: CASSDIRGGTNEKLFF
j_call: TRBJ1-2; v_call: TRBV18; d_call: -; clone_size: -; cdr3_nt: TGTGCCAGCTCACCATTGGCCCAGGCCGCTTATGGCTACACCTTC; cdr3_aa: CASSPLAQAAYGYTF
j_call: TRBJ2-5; v_call: TRBV27; d_call: -; clone_size: -; cdr3_nt: TGTGCCAGCAGTTTAGAGAGCAGCCAAGAGACCCAGTACTTC; cdr3_aa: CASSLESSQETQYF
j_call: TRBJ2-1; v_call: TRBV30; d_call: -; clone_size: -; cdr3_nt: TGTGCCTGGAAGAGGATATTCTACAATGAGCAGTTCTTC; cdr3_aa: CAWKRIFYNEQFF
j_call: TRBJ2-3; v_call: TRBV24-1; d_call: -; clone_size: -; cdr3_nt: TGTGCCACCAGTGACGCCCGGACAGTGAAGTATACGCAGTATTTT; cdr3_aa: CATSDARTVKYTQYF
j_call: TRBJ1-5; v_call: TRBV7-2; d_call: TRBD1; clone_size: once; cdr3_nt: TGTGCCAGCAGCCCGAGCTACGGGACAGGGGGTCAGCCCCAGCATTTT; cdr3_aa: CASSPSYGTGGQPQHF
j_call: TRBJ1-5; v_call: TRBV18; d_call: TRBD1; clone_size: -; cdr3_nt: TGTGCCAGCTCACCCACAGGGGATAATCAGCCCCAGCATTTT; cdr3_aa: CASSPTGDNQPQHF
j_call: TRBJ2-3; v_call: TRBV4-3; d_call: TRBD1; clone_size: -; cdr3_nt: TGCGCCAGCAGCCAAGATTGGAACAGGGGAACCGATACGCAGTATTTT; cdr3_aa: CASSQDWNRGTDTQYF
j_call: TRBJ1-2; v_call: TRBV4-3; d_call: -; clone_size: -; cdr3_nt: TGCGCCAGCAGCCGACAACGCGATGGGAGGAACTATGGCTACACCTTC; cdr3_aa: CASSRQRDGRNYGYTF
j_call: TRBJ2-6; v_call: TRBV18; d_call: -; clone_size: -; cdr3_nt: TGTGCCAGCTCTCCTGGGGCCAACGTCCTGACTTTC; cdr3_aa: CASSPGANVLTF
j_call: TRBJ2-3; v_call: TRBV7-9; d_call: TRBD2; clone_size: -; cdr3_nt: TGTGCCAGCAGCCCGTTAGCGGGGGGCCCCACAGATACGCAGTATTTT; cdr3_aa: CASSPLAGGPTDTQYF
j_call: TRBJ2-3; v_call: TRBV7-9; d_call: TRBD2; clone_size: -; cdr3_nt: TGTGCCAGCAGCTCTCCTAGCGGGGGGACCTACACAGATACGCAGTATTTT; cdr3_aa: CASSSPSGGTYTDTQYF
j_call: TRBJ2-5; v_call: TRBV4-3; d_call: TRBD2; clone_size: -; cdr3_nt: TGCGCCAGCAGCCCAAGCCCCGGGGGGGGAGAGACCCAGTACTTC; cdr3_aa: CASSPSPGGGETQYF